These 8 T cell receptor beta chains share one sample of origin, sequenced in a study of blood T cell repertoires in COVID-19. Profiling relied on immunoSEQ multiplex PCR, and the TCRdb table lists in-frame clones only, not all of them. The sample carries 55,000 to 80,000 clones, 75% to 85% recorded once. Sequencing was carried out using peripheral blood. These receptors were collected from a human donor in a cohort sampled during active COVID-19.

This clone occurred many times. The sample carries other DNA sequences with the same CDR3. CDR3 protein: CASSRVNEQFF. The CDR3, as DNA: TGTGCCAGCAGTAGAGTCAATGAGCAGTTCTTC. The rearrangement uses TRBV7-2 and TRBJ2-1; no reliable D call. Trimming took 6 bases from V and 6 from J, leaving 6 bases between them. The germline V gene has CDR1 SGHTA and CDR2 FQGNSA. The CDR3 is made up of 11 amino acids.

J is TRBJ2-5 and V is TRBV7-8; 9 nucleotides align to TRBD1. The CDR3 spans 17 residues. The V gene's germline CDR1 is SGHVS and CDR2 FQNEAQ. Unmatched junction bases numbered 12, after V lost 4 bases and J lost 3 bases. The CDR3 nucleotides read TGTGCCAGCAGCTCGATTAAGGACAGGGGAGGCGAAGAGACCCAGTACTTC. Protein sequence: CASSSIKDRGGEETQYF.

The chain combines TRBV7-2 with TRBJ2-3; TRBD2 aligns across 9 bases. The V gene's germline CDR1 is SGHTA and CDR2 FQGNSA. The CDR3 runs 15 residues. V was clipped by 8 bases and J by 5 bases; unmatched bases: 11. The CDR3 loop reads CASARGGASIDTQYF. The CDR3 region has the DNA TGTGCCAGCGCCCGCGGGGGGGCCTCCATAGATACGCAGTATTTT.

This chain uses TRBV28 with TRBJ1-1, with TRBD1 as a possible D gene (6 bases). The germline V gene encodes CDR1 MDHEN and CDR2 SYDVKM. The CDR3 spans 14 residues. The ends were cut back, 7 bases at V and 6 bases at J, with 18 bases in the middle. CDR3 sequence: CASIRQGSSSEAFF. The CDR3 bases are TGTGCCAGCATCAGGCAGGGGTCCTCTTCTGAAGCTTTCTTT.

The chain couples TRBV7-9 to TRBJ1-2; perhaps TRBD1 as D (6 bases). CDR3 length equals 14 residues. Germline CDR1 and CDR2: SEHNR and FQNEAQ (reference sequence). The ends were cut back, 5 bases at V and 4 bases at J, with 14 bases in the middle. The CDR3 reads CASSASQGFYGYTF. As DNA, the CDR3 is TGTGCCAGCAGCGCCTCACAGGGATTCTATGGCTACACCTTC.

The rearrangement joins TRBV7-9 to TRBJ1-2, with D uncertain. There are 15 residues in the CDR3. Trimming shortened V by 2 bases and J by 0 bases, and 10 bases separated the two germline ends. Germline lookup yields CDR1 SEHNR and CDR2 FQNEAQ (reference sequence). CDR3 sequence: CASSLISVPNYGYTF. The CDR3 nucleotides are TGTGCCAGCAGCTTAATTTCAGTCCCTAACTATGGCTACACCTTC.

This chain links TRBV5-1 with TRBJ2-1; TRBD2 might be the D (7 bases). Germline CDR1 is SGHRS and CDR2 is YFSETQ. The CDR3 spans 15 residues. V was trimmed by 2 bases and J by 8 bases, leaving 17 bases between them. The CDR3 DNA reads as TGCGCCAGCAGCTTTGAGGGGGGGCGTTGGGATGAGCAGTTCTTC. It yields the protein CASSFEGGRWDEQFF.

The chain recombines TRBV29-1 with TRBJ2-7; 10 nucleotides line up with TRBD2. The germline V gene has CDR1 SQVTM and CDR2 ANQGSEA. J lost 2 bases, V lost 7 bases, and 8 bases had no gene match. This CDR3 is built from 14 residues. The CDR3 coding sequence is TGCAGCGCTAAGACTAGCGGGCAAACCTACGAGCAGTACTTC. This translates into CSAKTSGQTYEQYF.